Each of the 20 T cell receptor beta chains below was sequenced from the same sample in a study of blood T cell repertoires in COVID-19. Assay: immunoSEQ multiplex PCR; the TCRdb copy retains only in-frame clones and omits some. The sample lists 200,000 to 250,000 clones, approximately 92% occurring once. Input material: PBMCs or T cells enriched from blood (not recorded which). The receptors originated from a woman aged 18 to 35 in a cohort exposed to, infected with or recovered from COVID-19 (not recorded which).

The CDR3 loop is CASSVSRQDTEAFF. Written as DNA, the CDR3 is TGTGCCAGCAGCGTAAGCCGTCAAGACACTGAAGCTTTCTTT. This rearrangement joins TRBV7-9 to TRBJ1-1; D is ambiguous. Germline V gene lookup returns CDR1 SEHNR and CDR2 FQNEAQ (reference sequence). V was trimmed by 5 bases and J by 3 bases, leaving 13 bases between them. This CDR3 has 14 amino acids.

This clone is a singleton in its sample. The CDR3 region has the DNA TGCGCCAGCAGCTTGGACAGCCAAAACACTGAAGCTTTCTTT. It specifies CASSLDSQNTEAFF. V and J are TRBV5-1 and TRBJ1-1; D is uncertain. The V and J ends lost 0 bases and 2 bases respectively, with 8 bases between them. In germline, CDR1 is SGHRS, CDR2 YFSETQ. The CDR3 extends over 14 amino acids.

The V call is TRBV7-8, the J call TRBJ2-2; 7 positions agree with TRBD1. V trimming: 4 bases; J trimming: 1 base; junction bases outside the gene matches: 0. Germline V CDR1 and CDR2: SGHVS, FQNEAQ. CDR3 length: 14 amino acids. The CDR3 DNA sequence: TGTGCCAGCAGCTGGGACAGGAACACCGGGGAGCTGTTTTTT. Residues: CASSWDRNTGELFF.

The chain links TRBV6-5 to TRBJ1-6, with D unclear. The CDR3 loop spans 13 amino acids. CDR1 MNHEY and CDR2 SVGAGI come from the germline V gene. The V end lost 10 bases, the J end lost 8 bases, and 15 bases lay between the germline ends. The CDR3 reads CAIVPLGDSPLHF. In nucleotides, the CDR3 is TGTGCCATCGTCCCCCTCGGGGATTCACCCCTCCACTTT.

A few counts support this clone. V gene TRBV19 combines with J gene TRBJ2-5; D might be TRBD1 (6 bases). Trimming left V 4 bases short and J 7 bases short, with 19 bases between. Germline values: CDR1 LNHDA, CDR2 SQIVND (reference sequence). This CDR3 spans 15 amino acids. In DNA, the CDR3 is TGTGCCAGTAGTACGACAGGAGCCCTTCGGGGGACCCAGTACTTC. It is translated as CASSTTGALRGTQYF.

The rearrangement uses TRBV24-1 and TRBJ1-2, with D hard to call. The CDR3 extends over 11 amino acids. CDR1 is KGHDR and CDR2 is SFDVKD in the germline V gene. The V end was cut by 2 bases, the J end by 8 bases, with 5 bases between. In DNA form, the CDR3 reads TGTGCCACCAGTGATTCTTTCGGCTACACCTTC. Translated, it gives CATSDSFGYTF.

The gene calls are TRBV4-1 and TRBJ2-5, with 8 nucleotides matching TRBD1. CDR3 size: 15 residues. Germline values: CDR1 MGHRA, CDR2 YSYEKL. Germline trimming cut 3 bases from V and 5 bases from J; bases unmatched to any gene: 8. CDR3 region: CASSHGQGGWETQYF. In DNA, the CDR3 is TGCGCCAGCAGCCATGGACAGGGAGGATGGGAGACCCAGTACTTC.

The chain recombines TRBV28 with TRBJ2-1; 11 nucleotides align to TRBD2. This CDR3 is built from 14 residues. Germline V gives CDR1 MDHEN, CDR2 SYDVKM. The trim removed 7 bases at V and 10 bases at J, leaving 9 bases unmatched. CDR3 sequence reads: CASTPTSGKDEQFF. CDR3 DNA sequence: TGTGCCAGCACCCCGACTAGCGGGAAAGACGAGCAGTTCTTC.

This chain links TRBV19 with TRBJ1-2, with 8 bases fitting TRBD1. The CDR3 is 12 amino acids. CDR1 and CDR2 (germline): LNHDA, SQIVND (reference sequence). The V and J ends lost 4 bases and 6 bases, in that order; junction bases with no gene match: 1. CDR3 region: CASSRTGNGYTF. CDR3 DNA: TGTGCCAGTAGTAGGACAGGGAATGGCTACACCTTC.

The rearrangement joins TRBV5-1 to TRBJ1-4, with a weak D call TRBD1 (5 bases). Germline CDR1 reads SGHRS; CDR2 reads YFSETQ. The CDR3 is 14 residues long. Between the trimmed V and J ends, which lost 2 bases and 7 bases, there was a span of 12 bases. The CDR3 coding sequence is TGCGCCAGCAGCTTAAACCTAAGGGGTGAAAAACTGTTTTTT. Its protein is CASSLNLRGEKLFF.

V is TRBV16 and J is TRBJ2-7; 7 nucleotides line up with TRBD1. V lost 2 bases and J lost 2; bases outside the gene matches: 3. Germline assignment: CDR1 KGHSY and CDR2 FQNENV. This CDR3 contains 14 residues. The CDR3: CASSQGTVTYEQYF. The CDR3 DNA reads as TGTGCCAGCAGCCAAGGGACAGTGACCTACGAGCAGTACTTC.

The CDR3 is CASSLGEMSNQPQHF. The DNA for the CDR3 is TGTGCCAGCAGTTTAGGAGAAATGAGCAATCAGCCCCAGCATTTT. This sequence joins TRBV28 and TRBJ1-5; no firm D call. Trimming stripped 2 bases from V and 1 base from J, with 9 bases between. Germline V gene data show CDR1 as MDHEN and CDR2 as SYDVKM. This CDR3 has 15 amino acids.

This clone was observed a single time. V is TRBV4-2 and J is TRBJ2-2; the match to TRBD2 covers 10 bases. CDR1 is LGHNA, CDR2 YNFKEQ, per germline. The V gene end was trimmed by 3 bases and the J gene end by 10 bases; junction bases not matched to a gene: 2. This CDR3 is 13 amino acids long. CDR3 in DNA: TGTGCCAGCAGCCATGGACTAGCGGAGGAGCTGTTTTTT. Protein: CASSHGLAEELFF.

CDR3: CASSYTGENQPQHF. The CDR3 DNA is TGTGCCAGCAGTTACACGGGGGAAAATCAGCCCCAGCATTTT. The V and J genes are TRBV6-6 and TRBJ1-5, with D maybe TRBD1 (5 bases). The CDR3 is 14 residues long. Trimming pared 2 bases from V and 4 bases from J, leaving 9 bases between. The germline V gene encodes CDR1 MNHNY and CDR2 SVGAGI (reference sequence).

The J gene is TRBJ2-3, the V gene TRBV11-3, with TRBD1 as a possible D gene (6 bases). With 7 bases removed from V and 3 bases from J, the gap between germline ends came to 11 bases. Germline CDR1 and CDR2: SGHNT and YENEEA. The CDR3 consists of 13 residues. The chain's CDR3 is CASNRQDTDTQYF. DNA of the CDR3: TGTGCCAGCAACCGACAGGATACAGATACGCAGTATTTT.

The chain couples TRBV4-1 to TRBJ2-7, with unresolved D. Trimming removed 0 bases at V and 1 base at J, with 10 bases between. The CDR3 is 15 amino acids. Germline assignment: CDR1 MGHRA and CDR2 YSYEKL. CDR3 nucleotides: TGCGCCAGCAGCCAAGATTCTACCCGTTCCTACGAGCAGTACTTC. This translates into CASSQDSTRSYEQYF.

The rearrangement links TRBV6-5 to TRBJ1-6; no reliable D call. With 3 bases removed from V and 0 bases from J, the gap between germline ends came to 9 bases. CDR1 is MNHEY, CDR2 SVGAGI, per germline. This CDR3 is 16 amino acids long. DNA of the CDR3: TGTGCCAGCAGTTATGGAGGGTTCTCCTATAATTCACCCCTCCACTTT. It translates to CASSYGGFSYNSPLHF.

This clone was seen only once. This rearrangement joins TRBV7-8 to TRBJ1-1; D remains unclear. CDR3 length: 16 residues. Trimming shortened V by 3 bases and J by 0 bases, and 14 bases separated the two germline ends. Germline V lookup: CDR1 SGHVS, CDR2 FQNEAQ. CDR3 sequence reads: CASSFPGFDLNTEAFF. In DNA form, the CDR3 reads TGTGCCAGCAGCTTCCCCGGCTTCGACTTGAACACTGAAGCTTTCTTT.

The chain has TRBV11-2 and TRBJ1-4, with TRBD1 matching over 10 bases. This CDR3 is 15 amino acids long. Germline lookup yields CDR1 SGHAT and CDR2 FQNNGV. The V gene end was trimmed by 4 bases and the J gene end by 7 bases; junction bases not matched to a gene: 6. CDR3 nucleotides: TGTGCCAGCAGCTCACCCGGACAGGGGGGTGAAAAACTGTTTTTT. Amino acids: CASSSPGQGGEKLFF.

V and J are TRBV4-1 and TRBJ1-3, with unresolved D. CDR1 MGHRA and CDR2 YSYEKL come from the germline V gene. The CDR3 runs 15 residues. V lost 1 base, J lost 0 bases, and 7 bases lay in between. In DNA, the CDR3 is TGCGCCAGCAGCCAAGGTGTAGTCTCTGGAAACACCATATATTTT. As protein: CASSQGVVSGNTIYF.